Below, 11 T cell receptor beta chains from the same sample are listed, as sequenced in a study of sequential checkpoint blockade in melanoma. Treatment indicated: randomized to nivolumab then ipilimumab (arm A) or the reverse (arm B). Here immunoSEQ multiplex PCR was the method, and the copy in TCRdb shows in-frame clones only, minus some. This sample has roughly 31,000 clones; 70% to 90% occur once, and the top ten carry about a fifth. The sequencing used CD8+ T cells sorted from blood (inferred from file names), collected from a patient given nivolumab and ipilimumab in sequence. The receptors come from a human donor with melanoma.

The rearrangement joins TRBV2 to TRBJ2-1; 11 nucleotides match TRBD2. V dropped 2 bases and J dropped 6; count of bases not matched to a gene: 3. The germline V gene encodes CDR1 SNHLY and CDR2 FYNNEI. This CDR3 region has 15 residues. The chain's CDR3 is CASSEWLAGGNEQFF. As DNA, the CDR3 is TGTGCCAGCAGTGAATGGCTAGCGGGAGGCAATGAGCAGTTCTTC.

CDR3 DNA sequence: TGTGCCACCAGCAGAGCCCCCCCCGGGACAGGAGTCCCCTACGAGCAGTACTTC. It codes for CATSRAPPGTGVPYEQYF. The V call is TRBV15, the J call TRBJ2-7, with 8 bases that match TRBD1. Germline assignment: CDR1 LNHNV and CDR2 YYDKDF (reference sequence). Trimming took 1 base from V and 2 from J; bases not matched to a gene: 13. The CDR3 length is 18 residues. The full variable domain, its missing parts supplied by reference TRBV15 and TRBJ2-7, is DAMVIQNPRYQVTQFGKPVTLSCSQTLNHNVMYWYQQKSSQAPKLLFHYYDKDFNNEADTPDNFQSRRPNTSFCFLDIRSPGLGDTAMYLCATSRAPPGTGVPYEQYFGPGTRLTVT.

The chain couples TRBV19 to TRBJ1-1; the D gene is possibly TRBD1 (5 bases). Trimming took 1 base from V and 11 from J, leaving 8 bases between them. The CDR3 consists of 11 residues. Per the germline V gene, CDR1 is LNHDA and CDR2 is SQIVND (reference sequence). The CDR3 is CASSIAGRAFF. The CDR3 DNA reads TGTGCCAGTAGTATAGCAGGGCGCGCTTTCTTT.

This rearrangement joins TRBV28 to TRBJ1-1, with 11 bases identical to TRBD1. After removal of 3 bases from V and 7 bases from J, the junction contained 13 bases not matched to a gene. The CDR3 totals 17 residues. Germline assignment: CDR1 MDHEN and CDR2 SYDVKM. The DNA for the CDR3 is TGTGCCAGCAGTTTTTGGACAGGGGGCGAGTATGGGGTTGAAGCTTTCTTT. It codes for CASSFWTGGEYGVEAFF.

The chain is built from TRBV27 and TRBJ2-7; TRBD1 agrees at 10 bases. Germline V gene data show CDR1 as MNHEY and CDR2 as SMNVEV (reference sequence). The V gene end was trimmed by 1 base and the J gene end by 2 bases; junction bases not matched to a gene: 11. The CDR3 sequence is 18 residues long. The CDR3 sequence is CASSLLRGGDRGPYEQYF. The CDR3, as DNA: TGTGCCAGCAGTTTATTGAGGGGGGGGGACAGGGGACCCTACGAGCAGTACTTC.

On this clone: At one end the junction does not follow the germline gene, possibly because of a read error. The rearrangement links TRBV7-2 to TRBJ2-7, with D possibly being TRBD1 (6 bases). Germline lookup yields CDR1 SGHTA and CDR2 FQGNSA. CDR3 length equals 14 residues. The CDR3 DNA reads TGTGCCAGCACCTTAGACAGGAGCTCCTACGAGCAGTACTTC. It yields the protein CASTLDRSSYEQYF.

The chain has TRBV28 and TRBJ2-7, with 7 bases that match TRBD1. Germline CDR1 MDHEN, CDR2 SYDVKM. V was pared by 3 bases and J by 5 bases, with 7 bases of the junction left unmatched. This CDR3 is 14 amino acids long. The CDR3 loop is CASSFPGGINEQYF. CDR3 nucleotide sequence: TGTGCCAGCAGTTTCCCAGGGGGAATCAACGAGCAGTACTTC.

The chain employs TRBV25-1 and TRBJ1-4, with a possible D match to TRBD1 (5 bases). Germline CDR1 and CDR2: MGHDK and SYGVNS. The CDR3 runs to 15 residues. Trimming removed 1 base from V and 3 bases from J, with 9 bases in between. CDR3 nucleotide sequence: TGTGCCAGCAGTGAATGGGGCAGTTCTAATGAAAAACTGTTTTTT. Translated: CASSEWGSSNEKLFF.

This rearrangement joins TRBV29-1 to TRBJ2-2; unclear D gene. V gave up 6 bases and J gave up 4 bases, with 6 bases separating them. The length of the CDR3 is 11 residues. Germline V CDR1 and CDR2: SQVTM, ANQGSEA. This CDR3 is CSVEITGELFF. The DNA of the CDR3 is TGCAGCGTCGAGATCACCGGGGAGCTGTTTTTT.

J is TRBJ2-7 and V is TRBV5-4, with a weak D call TRBD2 (5 bases). The CDR3 loop spans 12 amino acids. The V end was cut by 5 bases, the J end by 5 bases, with 11 bases between. Germline loops: CDR1 SGHNT, CDR2 YYREEE (reference sequence). The CDR3 sequence is CASRFHGDEQYF. The CDR3 DNA is TGTGCCAGCAGGTTTCACGGGGACGAGCAGTACTTC.

This sequence joins TRBV5-1 and TRBJ2-5; D remains unclear. Trimming stripped 2 bases from V and 1 base from J, with 6 bases between. Germline-derived CDR1 and CDR2 are SGHRS and YFSETQ. CDR3 length: 13 amino acids. The CDR3 bases are TGCGCCAGCAGCTTCGGGTTCCAAGAGACCCAGTACTTC. The encoded protein is CASSFGFQETQYF.